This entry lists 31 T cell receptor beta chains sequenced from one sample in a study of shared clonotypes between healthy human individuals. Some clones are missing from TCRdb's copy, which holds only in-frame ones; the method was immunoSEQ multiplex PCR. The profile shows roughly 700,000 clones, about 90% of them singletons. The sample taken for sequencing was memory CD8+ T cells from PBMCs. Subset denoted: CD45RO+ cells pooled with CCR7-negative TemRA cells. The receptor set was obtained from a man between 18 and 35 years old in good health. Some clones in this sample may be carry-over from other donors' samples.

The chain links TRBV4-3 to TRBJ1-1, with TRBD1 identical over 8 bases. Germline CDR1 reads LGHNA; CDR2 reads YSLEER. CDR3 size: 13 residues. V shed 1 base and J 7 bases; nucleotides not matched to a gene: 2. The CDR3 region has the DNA TGCGCCAGCAGCCAAGGGGACAGGAGTGAAGCTTTCTTT. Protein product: CASSQGDRSEAFF.

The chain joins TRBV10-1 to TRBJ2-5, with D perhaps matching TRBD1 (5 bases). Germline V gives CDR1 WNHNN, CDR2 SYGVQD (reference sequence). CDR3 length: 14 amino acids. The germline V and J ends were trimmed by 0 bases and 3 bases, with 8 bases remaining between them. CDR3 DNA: TGCGCCAGCAGTGAGTCGGGGCTTGAAGAGACCCAGTACTTC. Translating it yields CASSESGLEETQYF.

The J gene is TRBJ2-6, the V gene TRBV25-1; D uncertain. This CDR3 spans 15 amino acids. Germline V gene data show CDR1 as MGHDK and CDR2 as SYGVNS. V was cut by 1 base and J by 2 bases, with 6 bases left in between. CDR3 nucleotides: TGTGCCAGCAGTGAATTCCAGACTGGGGCCAACGTCCTGACTTTC. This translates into CASSEFQTGANVLTF.

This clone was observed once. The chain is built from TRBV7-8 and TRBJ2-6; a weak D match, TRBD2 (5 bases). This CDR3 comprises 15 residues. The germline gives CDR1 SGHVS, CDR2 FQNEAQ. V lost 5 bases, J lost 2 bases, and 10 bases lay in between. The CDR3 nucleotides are TGTGCCAGCAGCGTAGAGAGGGCTGGGGCCAACGTCCTGACTTTC. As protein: CASSVERAGANVLTF.

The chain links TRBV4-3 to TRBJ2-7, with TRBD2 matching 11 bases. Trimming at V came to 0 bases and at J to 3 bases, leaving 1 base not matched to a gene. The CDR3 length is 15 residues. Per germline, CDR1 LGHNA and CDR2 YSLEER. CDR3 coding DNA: TGCGCCAGCAGCCAAGAGACTAGCGGGATCTACGAGCAGTACTTC. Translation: CASSQETSGIYEQYF.

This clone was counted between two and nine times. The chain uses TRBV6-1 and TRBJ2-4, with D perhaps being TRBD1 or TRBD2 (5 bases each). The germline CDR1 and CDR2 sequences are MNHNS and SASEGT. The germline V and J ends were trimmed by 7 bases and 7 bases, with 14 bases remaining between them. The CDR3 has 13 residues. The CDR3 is CASTLRDGNIQYF. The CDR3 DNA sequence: TGTGCCAGCACCCTCAGGGACGGTAACATTCAGTACTTC.

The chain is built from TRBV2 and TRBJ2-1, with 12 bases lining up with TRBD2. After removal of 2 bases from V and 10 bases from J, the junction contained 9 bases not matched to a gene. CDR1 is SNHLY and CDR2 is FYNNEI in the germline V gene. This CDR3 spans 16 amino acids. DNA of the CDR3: TGTGCCAGCAGTGAAAGTAGGGGACTAGCGGGTTGGGAGCAGTTCTTC. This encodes CASSESRGLAGWEQFF.

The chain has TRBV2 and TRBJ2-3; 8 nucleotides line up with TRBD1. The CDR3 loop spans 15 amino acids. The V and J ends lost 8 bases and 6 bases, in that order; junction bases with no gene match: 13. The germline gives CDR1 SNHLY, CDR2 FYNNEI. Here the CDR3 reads CASGSGQGPSDTQYF. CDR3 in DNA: TGTGCCAGCGGGTCCGGACAGGGACCCTCCGATACGCAGTATTTT.

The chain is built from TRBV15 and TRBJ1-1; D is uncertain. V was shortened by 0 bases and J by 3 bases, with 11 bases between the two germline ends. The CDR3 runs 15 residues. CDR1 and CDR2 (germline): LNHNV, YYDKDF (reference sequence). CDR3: CATSRDQGRDTEAFF. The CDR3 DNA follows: TGTGCCACCAGCAGAGATCAAGGGAGGGACACTGAAGCTTTCTTT.

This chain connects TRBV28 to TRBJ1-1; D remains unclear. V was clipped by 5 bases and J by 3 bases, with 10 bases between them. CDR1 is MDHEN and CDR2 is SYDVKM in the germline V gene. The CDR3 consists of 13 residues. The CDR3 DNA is TGTGCCAGCAGTCCAGCTCCAGACACTGAAGCTTTCTTT. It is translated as CASSPAPDTEAFF. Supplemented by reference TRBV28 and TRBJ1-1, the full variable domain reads DVKVTQSSRYLVKRTGEKVFLECVQDMDHENMFWYRQDPGLGLRLIYFSYDVKMKEKGDIPEGYSVSREKKERFSLILESASTNQTSMYLCASSPAPDTEAFFGQGTRLTVV.

CDR3 in DNA: TGCAGCGTCGCCGTGGGAGGCACTGAAGCTTTCTTT. Translating gives CSVAVGGTEAFF. The chain recombines TRBV29-1 with TRBJ1-1; D unclear. Germline loops: CDR1 SQVTM, CDR2 ANQGSEA. Between the trimmed V and J ends, which lost 6 bases and 4 bases, there was a span of 12 bases. The CDR3 has 12 amino acids.

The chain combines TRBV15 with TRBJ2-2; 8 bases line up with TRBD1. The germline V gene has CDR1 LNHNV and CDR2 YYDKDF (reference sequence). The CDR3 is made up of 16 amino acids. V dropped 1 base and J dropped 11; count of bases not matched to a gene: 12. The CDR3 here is CATSRGTGTGPSELFF. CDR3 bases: TGTGCCACCAGCAGAGGTACAGGGACAGGTCCCTCCGAGCTGTTTTTT. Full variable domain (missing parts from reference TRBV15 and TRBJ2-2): DAMVIQNPRYQVTQFGKPVTLSCSQTLNHNVMYWYQQKSSQAPKLLFHYYDKDFNNEADTPDNFQSRRPNTSFCFLDIRSPGLGDTAMYLCATSRGTGTGPSELFFGEGSRLTVL.

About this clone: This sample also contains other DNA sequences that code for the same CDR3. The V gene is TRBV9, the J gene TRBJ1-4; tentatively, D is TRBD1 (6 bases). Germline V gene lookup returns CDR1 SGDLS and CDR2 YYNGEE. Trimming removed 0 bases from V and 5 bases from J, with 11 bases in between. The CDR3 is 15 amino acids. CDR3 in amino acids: CASSVVGGANEKLFF. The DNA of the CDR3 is TGTGCCAGCAGCGTAGTAGGGGGGGCAAATGAAAAACTGTTTTTT.

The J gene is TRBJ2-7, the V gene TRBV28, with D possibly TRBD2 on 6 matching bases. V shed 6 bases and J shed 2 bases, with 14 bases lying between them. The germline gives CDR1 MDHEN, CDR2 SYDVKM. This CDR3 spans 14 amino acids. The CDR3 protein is CASRGGPWAYEQYF. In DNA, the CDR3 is TGTGCCAGCAGGGGGGGACCGTGGGCCTACGAGCAGTACTTC.

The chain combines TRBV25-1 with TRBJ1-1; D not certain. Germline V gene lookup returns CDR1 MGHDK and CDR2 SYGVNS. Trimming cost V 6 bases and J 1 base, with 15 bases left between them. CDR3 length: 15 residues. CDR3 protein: CASRATRRWNTEAFF. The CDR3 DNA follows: TGTGCCAGCAGAGCCACAAGGCGGTGGAACACTGAAGCTTTCTTT.

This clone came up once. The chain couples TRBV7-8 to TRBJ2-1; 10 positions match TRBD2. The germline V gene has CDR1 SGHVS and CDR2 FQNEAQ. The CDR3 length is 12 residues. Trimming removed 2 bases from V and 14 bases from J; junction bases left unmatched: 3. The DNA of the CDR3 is TGTGCCAGCAGCTTAAGAGGGACTAGCGAGTTCTTC. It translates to CASSLRGTSEFF.

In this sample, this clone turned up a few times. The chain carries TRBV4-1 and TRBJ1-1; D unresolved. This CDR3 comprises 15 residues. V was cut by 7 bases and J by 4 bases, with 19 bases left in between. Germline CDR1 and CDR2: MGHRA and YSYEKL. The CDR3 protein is CASNSRAGVGTEAFF. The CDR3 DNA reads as TGCGCCAGCAACTCGAGGGCAGGTGTGGGCACTGAAGCTTTCTTT.

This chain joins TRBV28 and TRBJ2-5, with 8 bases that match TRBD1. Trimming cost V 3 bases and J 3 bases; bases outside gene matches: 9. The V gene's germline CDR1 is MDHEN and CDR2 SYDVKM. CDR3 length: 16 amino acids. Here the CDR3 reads CASSFYRTGLEETQYF. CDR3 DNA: TGTGCCAGCAGTTTTTACAGGACAGGGTTAGAAGAGACCCAGTACTTC.

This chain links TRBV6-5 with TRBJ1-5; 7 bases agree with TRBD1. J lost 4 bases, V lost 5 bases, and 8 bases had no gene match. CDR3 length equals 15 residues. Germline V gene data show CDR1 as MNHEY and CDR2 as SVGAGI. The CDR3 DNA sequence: TGTGCCAGCAGTCCGGCAGGGGGATGGAATCAGCCCCAGCATTTT. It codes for CASSPAGGWNQPQHF.

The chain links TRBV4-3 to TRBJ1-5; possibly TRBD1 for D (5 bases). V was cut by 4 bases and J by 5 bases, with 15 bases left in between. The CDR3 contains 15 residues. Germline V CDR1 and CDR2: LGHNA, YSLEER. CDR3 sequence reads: CASSRSTAGDQPQHF. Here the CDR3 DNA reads TGCGCCAGCAGCCGGTCGACGGCGGGGGATCAGCCCCAGCATTTT.

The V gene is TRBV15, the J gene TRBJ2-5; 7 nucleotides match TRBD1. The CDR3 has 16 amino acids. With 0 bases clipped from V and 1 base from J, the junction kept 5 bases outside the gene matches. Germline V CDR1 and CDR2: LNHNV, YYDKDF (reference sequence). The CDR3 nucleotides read TGTGCCACCAGCAGAGACCGGACAGGCGCCCAAGAGACCCAGTACTTC. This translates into CATSRDRTGAQETQYF.

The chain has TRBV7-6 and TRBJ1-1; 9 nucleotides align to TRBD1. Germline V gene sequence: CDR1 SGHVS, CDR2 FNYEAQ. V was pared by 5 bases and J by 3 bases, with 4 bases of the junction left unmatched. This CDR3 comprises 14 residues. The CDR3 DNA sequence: TGTGCCAGCAGCGCGGGACAGGGCCACACTGAAGCTTTCTTT. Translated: CASSAGQGHTEAFF. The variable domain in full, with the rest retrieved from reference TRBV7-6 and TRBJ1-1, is GAGVSQSPRYKVTKRGQDVALRCDPISGHVSLYWYRQALGQGPEFLTYFNYEAQQDKSGLPNDRFSAERPEGSISTLTIQRTEQRDSAMYRCASSAGQGHTEAFFGQGTRLTVV.

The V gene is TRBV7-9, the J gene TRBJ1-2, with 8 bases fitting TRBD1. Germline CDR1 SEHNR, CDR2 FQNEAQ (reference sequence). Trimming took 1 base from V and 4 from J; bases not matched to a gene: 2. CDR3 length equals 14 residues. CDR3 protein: CASSLDQGAYGYTF. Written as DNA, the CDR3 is TGTGCCAGCAGCTTAGACCAGGGGGCCTATGGCTACACCTTC.

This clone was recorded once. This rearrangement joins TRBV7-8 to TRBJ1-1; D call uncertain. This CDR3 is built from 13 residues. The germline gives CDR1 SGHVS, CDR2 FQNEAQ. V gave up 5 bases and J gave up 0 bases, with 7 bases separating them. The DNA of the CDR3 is TGTGCCAGCAGCAGGGTTCTGAACACTGAAGCTTTCTTT. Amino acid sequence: CASSRVLNTEAFF. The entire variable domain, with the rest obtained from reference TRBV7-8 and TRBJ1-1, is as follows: GAGVSQSPRYKVAKRGQDVALRCDPISGHVSLFWYQQALGQGPEFLTYFQNEAQLDKSGLPSDRFFAERPEGSVSTLKIQRTQQEDSAVYLCASSRVLNTEAFFGQGTRLTVV.

In nucleotides, the CDR3 is TGTGCCAGCACGACCGGGACAGGGGCAGGAGATACGCAGTATTTT. Encoded protein: CASTTGTGAGDTQYF. The J gene is TRBJ2-3, the V gene TRBV27, with 10 bases aligning to TRBD1. There are 15 residues in the CDR3. The ends lost 7 bases at V and 5 bases at J; junction bases unmatched: 9. CDR1 is MNHEY, CDR2 SMNVEV, per germline (reference sequence).

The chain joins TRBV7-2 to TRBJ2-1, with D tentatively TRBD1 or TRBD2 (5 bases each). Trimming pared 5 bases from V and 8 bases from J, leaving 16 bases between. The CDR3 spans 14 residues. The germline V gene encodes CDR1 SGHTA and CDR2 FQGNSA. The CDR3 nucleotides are TGTGCCAGCAGCCTCGGGACCCCGGGCCATGAGCAGTTCTTC. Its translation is CASSLGTPGHEQFF.

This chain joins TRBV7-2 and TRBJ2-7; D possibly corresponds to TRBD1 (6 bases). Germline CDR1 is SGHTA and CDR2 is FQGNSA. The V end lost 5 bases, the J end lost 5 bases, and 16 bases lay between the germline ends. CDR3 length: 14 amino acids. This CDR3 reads CASSAGDPTHEQYF. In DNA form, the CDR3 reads TGTGCCAGCAGCGCAGGGGACCCCACCCACGAGCAGTACTTC. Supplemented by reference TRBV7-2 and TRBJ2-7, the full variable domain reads GAGVSQSPSNKVTEKGKDVELRCDPISGHTALYWYRQSLGQGLEFLIYFQGNSAPDKSGLPSDRFSAERTGGSVSTLTIQRTQQEDSAVYLCASSAGDPTHEQYFGPGTRLTVT.

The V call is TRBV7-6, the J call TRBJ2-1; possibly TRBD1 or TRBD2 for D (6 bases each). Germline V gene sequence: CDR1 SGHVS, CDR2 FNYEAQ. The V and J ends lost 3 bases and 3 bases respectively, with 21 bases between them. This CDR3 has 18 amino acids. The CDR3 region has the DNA TGTGCCAGCAGCTTCCTAACTTCGGGGGCGCCTAACTACAATGAGCAGTTCTTC. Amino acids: CASSFLTSGAPNYNEQFF.

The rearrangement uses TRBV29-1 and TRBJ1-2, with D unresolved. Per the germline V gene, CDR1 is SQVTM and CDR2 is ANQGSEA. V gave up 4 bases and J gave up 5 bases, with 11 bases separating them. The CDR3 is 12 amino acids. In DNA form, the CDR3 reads TGCAGCGTTGCCGGGGAGCTTTATGGCTACACCTTC. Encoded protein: CSVAGELYGYTF.

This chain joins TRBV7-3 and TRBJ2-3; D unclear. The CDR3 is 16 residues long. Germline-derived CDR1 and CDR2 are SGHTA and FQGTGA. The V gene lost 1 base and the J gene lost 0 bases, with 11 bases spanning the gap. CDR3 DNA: TGTGCCAGCAGCTTAAGGGTCAGCCTGAGCACAGATACGCAGTATTTT. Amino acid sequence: CASSLRVSLSTDTQYF.

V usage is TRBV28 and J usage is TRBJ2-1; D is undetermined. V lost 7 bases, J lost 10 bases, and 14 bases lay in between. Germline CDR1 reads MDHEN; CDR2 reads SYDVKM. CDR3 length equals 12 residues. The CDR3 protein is CASTLEKQEQFF. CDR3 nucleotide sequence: TGTGCCAGCACCCTCGAGAAACAAGAGCAGTTCTTC.